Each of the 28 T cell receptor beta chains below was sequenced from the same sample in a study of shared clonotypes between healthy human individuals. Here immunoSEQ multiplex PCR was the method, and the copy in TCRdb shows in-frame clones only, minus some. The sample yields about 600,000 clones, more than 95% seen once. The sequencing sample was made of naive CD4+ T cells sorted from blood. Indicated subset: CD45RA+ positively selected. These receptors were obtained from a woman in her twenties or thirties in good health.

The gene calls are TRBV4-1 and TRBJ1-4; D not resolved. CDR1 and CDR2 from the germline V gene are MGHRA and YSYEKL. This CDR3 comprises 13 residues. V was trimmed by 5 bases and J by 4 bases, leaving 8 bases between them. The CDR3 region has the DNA TGCGCCAGCAGCGACCATCTTAATGAAAAACTGTTTTTT. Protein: CASSDHLNEKLFF.

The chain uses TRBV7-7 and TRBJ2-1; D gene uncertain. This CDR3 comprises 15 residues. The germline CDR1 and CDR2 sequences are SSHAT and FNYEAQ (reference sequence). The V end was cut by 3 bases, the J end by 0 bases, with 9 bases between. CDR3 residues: CASSLSLSSYNEQFF. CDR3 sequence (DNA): TGTGCCAGCAGCTTGAGTCTTAGCTCCTACAATGAGCAGTTCTTC. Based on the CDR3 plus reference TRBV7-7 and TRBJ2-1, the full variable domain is GAGVSQSPRYKVTKRGQDVTLRCDPISSHATLYWYQQALGQGPEFLTYFNYEAQPDKSGLPSDRFSAERPEGSISTLTIQRTEQRDSAMYRCASSLSLSSYNEQFFGPGTRLTVL.

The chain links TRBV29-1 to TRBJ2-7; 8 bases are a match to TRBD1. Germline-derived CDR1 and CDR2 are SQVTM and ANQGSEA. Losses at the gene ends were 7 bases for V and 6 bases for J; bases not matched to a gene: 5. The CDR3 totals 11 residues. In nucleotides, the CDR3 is TGCAGCGCCAACAGGGGGGCCGAGCAGTACTTC. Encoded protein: CSANRGAEQYF.

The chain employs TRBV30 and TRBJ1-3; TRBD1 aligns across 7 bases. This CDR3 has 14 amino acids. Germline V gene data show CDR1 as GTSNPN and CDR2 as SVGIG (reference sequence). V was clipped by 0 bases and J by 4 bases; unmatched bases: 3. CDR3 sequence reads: CAWSVTGAGNTIYF. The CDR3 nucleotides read TGTGCCTGGAGTGTTACAGGGGCAGGAAACACCATATATTTT.

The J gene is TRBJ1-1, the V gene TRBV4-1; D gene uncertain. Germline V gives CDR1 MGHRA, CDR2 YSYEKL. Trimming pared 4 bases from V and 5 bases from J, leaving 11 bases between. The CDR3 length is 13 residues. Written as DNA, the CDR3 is TGCGCCAGCAGCCCCACCGGAACGACTGAAGCTTTCTTT. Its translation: CASSPTGTTEAFF.

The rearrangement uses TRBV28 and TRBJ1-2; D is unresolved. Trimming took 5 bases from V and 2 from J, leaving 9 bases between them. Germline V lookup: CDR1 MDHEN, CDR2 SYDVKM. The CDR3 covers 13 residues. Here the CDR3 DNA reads TGTGCCAGCAGTGTCCCCGGAAACTATGGCTACACCTTC. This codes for CASSVPGNYGYTF.

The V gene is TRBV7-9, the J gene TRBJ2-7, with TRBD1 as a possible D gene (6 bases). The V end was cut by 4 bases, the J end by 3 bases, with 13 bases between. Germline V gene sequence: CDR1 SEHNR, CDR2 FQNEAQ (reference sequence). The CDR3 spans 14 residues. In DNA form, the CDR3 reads TGTGCCAGCAGCTCAGGGGACAACAGCTACGAGCAGTACTTC. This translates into CASSSGDNSYEQYF.

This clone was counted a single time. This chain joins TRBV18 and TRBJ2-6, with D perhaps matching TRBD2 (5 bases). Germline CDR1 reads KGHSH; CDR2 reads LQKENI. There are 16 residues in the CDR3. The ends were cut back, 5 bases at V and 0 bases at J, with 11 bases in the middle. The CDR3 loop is CASSTQEGSGANVLTF. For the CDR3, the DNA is TGTGCCAGCTCAACCCAAGAGGGCTCTGGGGCCAACGTCCTGACTTTC.

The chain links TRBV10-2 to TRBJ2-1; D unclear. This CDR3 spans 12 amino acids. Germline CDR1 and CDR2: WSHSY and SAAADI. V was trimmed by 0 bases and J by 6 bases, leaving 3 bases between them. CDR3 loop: CASSESRNEQFF. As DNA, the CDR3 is TGCGCCAGCAGTGAGTCACGCAATGAGCAGTTCTTC.

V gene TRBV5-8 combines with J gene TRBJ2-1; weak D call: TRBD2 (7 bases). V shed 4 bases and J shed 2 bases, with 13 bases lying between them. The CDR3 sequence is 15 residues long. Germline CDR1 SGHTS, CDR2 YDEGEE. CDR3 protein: CASSPPGGPYNEQFF. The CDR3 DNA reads TGTGCCAGCAGCCCTCCGGGGGGCCCCTACAATGAGCAGTTCTTC.

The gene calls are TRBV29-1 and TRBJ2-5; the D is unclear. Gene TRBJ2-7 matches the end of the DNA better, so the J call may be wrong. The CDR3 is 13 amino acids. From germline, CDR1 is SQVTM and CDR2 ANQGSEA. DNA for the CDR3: TGCAGCGTTGATGGGGTGAGCTCCTACGAGCAGTACTTC. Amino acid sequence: CSVDGVSSYEQYF.

This CDR3 is CASSPNSGVPGNTIYF. CDR3 nucleotides: TGTGCCAGCAGCCCGAACTCAGGGGTGCCTGGAAACACCATATATTTT. The chain joins TRBV9 to TRBJ1-3; D perhaps matches TRBD1 (6 bases). The length of the CDR3 is 16 residues. Germline CDR1 reads SGDLS; CDR2 reads YYNGEE. With 4 bases removed from V and 2 bases from J, the gap between germline ends came to 16 bases. The complete variable domain, with remaining parts taken from reference TRBV9 and TRBJ1-3, reads DSGVTQTPKHLITATGQRVTLRCSPRSGDLSVYWYQQSLDQGLQFLIQYYNGEERAKGNILERFSAQQFPDLHSELNLSSLELGDSALYFCASSPNSGVPGNTIYFGEGSWLTVV.

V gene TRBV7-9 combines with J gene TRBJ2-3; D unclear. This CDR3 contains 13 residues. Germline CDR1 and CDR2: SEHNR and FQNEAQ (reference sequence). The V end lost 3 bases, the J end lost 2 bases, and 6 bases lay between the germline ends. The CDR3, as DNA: TGTGCCAGCAGCTTCCCTCCCACAGATACGCAGTATTTT. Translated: CASSFPPTDTQYF.

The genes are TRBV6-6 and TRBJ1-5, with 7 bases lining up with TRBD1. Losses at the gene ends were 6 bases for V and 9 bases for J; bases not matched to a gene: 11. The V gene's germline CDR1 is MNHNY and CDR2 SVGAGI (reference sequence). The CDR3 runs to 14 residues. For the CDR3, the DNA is TGTGCCAGCAGCCTGGGGGACAGAGCAAGGCCCCAGCATTTT. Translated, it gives CASSLGDRARPQHF.

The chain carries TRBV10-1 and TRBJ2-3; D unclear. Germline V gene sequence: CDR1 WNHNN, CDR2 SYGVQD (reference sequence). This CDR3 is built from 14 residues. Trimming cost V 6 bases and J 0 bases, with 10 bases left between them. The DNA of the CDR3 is TGCGCCAGCAGCGACCCCGCTAGCACAGATACGCAGTATTTT. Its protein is CASSDPASTDTQYF.

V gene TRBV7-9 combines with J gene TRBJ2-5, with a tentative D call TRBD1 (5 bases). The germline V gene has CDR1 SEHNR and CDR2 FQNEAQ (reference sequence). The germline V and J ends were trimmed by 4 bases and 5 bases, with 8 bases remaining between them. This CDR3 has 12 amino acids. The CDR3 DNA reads TGTGCCAGCAGCTCAGGGTTGGAGACCCAGTACTTC. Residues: CASSSGLETQYF.

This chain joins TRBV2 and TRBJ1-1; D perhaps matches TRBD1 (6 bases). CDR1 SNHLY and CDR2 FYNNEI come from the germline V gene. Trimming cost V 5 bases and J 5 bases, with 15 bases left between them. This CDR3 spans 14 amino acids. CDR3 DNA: TGTGCCAGCAGTATTACAGGGTTCGAGACTGAAGCTTTCTTT. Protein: CASSITGFETEAFF.

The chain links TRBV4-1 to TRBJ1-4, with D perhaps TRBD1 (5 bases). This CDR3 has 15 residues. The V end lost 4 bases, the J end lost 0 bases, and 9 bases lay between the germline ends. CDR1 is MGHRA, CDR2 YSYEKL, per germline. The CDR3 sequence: CASSRAGSTNEKLFF. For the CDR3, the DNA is TGCGCCAGCAGCCGGGCAGGGTCAACTAATGAAAAACTGTTTTTT.

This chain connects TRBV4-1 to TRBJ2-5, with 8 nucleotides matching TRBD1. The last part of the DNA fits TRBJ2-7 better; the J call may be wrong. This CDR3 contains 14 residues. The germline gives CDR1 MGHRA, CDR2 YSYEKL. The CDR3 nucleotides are TGCGCCAGCAGCTTACAGGGGGTTTGGAACGAGCAGTACTTC. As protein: CASSLQGVWNEQYF.

CDR3 DNA: TGTGCCAGCAGTTCTGGACAGGGACTGTTGAACACTGAAGCTTTCTTT. It yields the protein CASSSGQGLLNTEAFF. V usage is TRBV28 and J usage is TRBJ1-1; 8 nucleotides line up with TRBD1. The CDR3 spans 16 residues. From germline, CDR1 is MDHEN and CDR2 SYDVKM. Unmatched junction bases numbered 7, after V lost 4 bases and J lost 0 bases. The variable domain in full, with the rest retrieved from reference TRBV28 and TRBJ1-1, is DVKVTQSSRYLVKRTGEKVFLECVQDMDHENMFWYRQDPGLGLRLIYFSYDVKMKEKGDIPEGYSVSREKKERFSLILESASTNQTSMYLCASSSGQGLLNTEAFFGQGTRLTVV.

The CDR3 loop reads CASSFQGSGDEQYF. The CDR3 DNA reads TGCGCCAGCAGCTTCCAGGGGTCGGGGGACGAGCAGTACTTC. The genes are TRBV5-1 and TRBJ2-7, with D tentatively TRBD1 or TRBD2 (6 bases each). V was trimmed by 2 bases and J by 5 bases, leaving 14 bases between them. Germline CDR1 reads SGHRS; CDR2 reads YFSETQ. The CDR3 sequence is 14 residues long.

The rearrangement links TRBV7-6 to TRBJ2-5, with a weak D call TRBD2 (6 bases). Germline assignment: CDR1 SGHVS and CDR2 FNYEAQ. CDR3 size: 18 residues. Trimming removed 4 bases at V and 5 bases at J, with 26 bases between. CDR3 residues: CASSSGRLSYPGSETQYF. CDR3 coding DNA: TGTGCCAGCAGCTCGGGGAGGTTAAGCTACCCGGGGAGTGAGACCCAGTACTTC.

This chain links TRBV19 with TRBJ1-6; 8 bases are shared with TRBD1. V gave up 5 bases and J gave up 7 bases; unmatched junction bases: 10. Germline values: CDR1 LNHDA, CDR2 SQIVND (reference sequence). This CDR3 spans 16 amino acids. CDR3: CASSPGQGFRNSPLHF. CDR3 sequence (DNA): TGTGCCAGTAGTCCCGGACAGGGTTTTCGGAATTCACCCCTCCACTTT.

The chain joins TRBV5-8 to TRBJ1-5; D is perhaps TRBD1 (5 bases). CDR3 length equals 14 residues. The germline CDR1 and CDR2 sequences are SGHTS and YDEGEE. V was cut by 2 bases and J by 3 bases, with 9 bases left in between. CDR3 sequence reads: CASSLDSPNQPQHF. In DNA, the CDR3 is TGTGCCAGCAGCTTAGACAGCCCCAATCAGCCCCAGCATTTT.

The CDR3 region is CASSRPGQGVPYSNQPQHF. CDR3 DNA: TGTGCCAGCAGTCGCCCGGGACAGGGAGTCCCTTATAGCAATCAGCCCCAGCATTTT. The chain joins TRBV28 to TRBJ1-5; the match to TRBD1 covers 9 bases. The CDR3 spans 19 residues. Germline CDR1 reads MDHEN; CDR2 reads SYDVKM. V was clipped by 5 bases and J by 0 bases; unmatched bases: 14.

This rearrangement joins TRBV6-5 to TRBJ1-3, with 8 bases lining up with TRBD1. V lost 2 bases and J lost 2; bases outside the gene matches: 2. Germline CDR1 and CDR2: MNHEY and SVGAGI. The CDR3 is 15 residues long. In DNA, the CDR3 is TGTGCCAGCAGTTACGCACAGGGGGCTGGAAACACCATATATTTT. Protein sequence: CASSYAQGAGNTIYF.

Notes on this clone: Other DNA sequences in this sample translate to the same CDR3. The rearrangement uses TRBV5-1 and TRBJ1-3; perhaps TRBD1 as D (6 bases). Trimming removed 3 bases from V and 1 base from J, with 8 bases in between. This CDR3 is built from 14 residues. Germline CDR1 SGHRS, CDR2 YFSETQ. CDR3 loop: CASSSRGSGNTIYF. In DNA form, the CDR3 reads TGCGCCAGCAGCTCCAGGGGTTCTGGAAACACCATATATTTT.

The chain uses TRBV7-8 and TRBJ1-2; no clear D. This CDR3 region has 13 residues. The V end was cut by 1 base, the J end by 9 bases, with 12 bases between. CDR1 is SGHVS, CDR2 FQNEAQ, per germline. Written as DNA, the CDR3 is TGTGCCAGCAGCTTAGTCCGGGGAGAACGCTACACCTTC. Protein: CASSLVRGERYTF.